The clone carrying this T cell receptor (beta chain) came up a few times. This CDR3 spans 14 amino acids. V lost 5 bases and J lost 0; bases outside the gene matches: 4. The germline V gene encodes CDR1 SGHRS and CDR2 YFSETQ. The sample is drawn from a study of blood T cell repertoires in COVID-19. Study-wide background: COVID-19 samples, acute and convalescent, were from the United States, Italy and Spain. In each case, the material was cDNA or gDNA derived from T cells, B-cell-depleted T cells, or PBMCs.

The Seattle patients, enrolled during active infection, were followed longitudinally. As processed by the authors: Amplifying reference gene primers gave estimates of nucleated cell counts. TCRdb's table, derived via immunoSEQ multiplex PCR, lists solely in-frame clones and lacks some. The DNA was the basis for D and trimming; V, J and clone size are from that table. There are about 200,000 clones in the sample; more than 85% occur only once, and approximately 10% lies in the top ten. The rearrangement uses TRBV5-1 and TRBJ1-2; TRBD1 aligns across 7 bases. Sequenced material: peripheral blood. The source is a woman aged 45-59 years with COVID-19, enrolled during active disease. The CDR3 here is CASSRDRTNYGYTF. DNA of the CDR3: TGCGCCAGCAGTCGGGACAGAACTAACTATGGCTACACCTTC.